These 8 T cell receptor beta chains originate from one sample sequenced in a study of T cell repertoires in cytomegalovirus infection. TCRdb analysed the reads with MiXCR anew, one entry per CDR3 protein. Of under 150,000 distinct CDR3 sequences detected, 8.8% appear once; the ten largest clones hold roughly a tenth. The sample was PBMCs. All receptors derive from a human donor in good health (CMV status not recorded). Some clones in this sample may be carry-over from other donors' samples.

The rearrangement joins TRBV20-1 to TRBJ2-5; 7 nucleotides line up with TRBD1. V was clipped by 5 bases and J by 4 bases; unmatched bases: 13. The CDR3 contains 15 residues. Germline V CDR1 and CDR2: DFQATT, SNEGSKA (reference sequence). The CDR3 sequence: CSARDTGELGETQYF. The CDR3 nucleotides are TGCAGTGCTCGGGATACAGGGGAATTAGGAGAGACCCAGTACTTC.

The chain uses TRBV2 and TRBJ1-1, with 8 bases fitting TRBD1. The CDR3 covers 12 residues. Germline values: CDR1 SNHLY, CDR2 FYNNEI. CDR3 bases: TGTGCTAGAGCAGGGGGCTGGACTGAAGCTTTCTTT. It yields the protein CARAGGWTEAFF. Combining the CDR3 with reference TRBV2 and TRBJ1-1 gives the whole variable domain EPEVTQTPSHQVTQMGQEVILRCVPISNHLYFYWYRQILGQKVEFLVSFYNNEISEKSEIFDDQFSVERPDGSNFTLKIRSTKLEDSAMYFCARAGGWTEAFFGQGTRLTVV.

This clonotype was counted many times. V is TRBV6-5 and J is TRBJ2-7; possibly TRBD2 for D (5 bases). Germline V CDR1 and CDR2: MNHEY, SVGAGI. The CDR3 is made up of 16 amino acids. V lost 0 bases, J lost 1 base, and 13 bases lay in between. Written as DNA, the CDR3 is TGTGCCAGCAGTTACTCATTCCGGGGTGAGTCCTACGAGCAGTACTTC. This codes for CASSYSFRGESYEQYF.

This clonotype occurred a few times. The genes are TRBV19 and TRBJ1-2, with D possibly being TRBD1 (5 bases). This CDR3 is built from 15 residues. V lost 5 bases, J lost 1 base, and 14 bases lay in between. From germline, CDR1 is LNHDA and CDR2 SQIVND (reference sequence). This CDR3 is CASSPQGTINYGYTF. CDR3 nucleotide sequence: TGTGCCAGTAGTCCTCAGGGAACCATTAACTATGGCTACACCTTC.

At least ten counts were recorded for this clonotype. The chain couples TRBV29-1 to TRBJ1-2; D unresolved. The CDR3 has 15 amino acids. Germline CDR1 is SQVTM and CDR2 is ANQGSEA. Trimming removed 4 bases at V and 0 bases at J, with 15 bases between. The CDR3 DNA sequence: TGCAGCGTTGTGGAGGGCTGGGGTTCTAACTATGGCTACACCTTC. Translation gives CSVVEGWGSNYGYTF.

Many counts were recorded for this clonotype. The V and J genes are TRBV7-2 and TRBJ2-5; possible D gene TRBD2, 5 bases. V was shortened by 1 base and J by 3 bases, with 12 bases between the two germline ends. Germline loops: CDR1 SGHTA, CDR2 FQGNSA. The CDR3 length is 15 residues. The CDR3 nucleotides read TGTGCCAGCAGCTTAGACTCTTTCGGGAAAGAGACCCAGTACTTC. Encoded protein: CASSLDSFGKETQYF. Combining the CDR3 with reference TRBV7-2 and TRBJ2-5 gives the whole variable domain GAGVSQSPSNKVTEKGKDVELRCDPISGHTALYWYRQSLGQGLEFLIYFQGNSAPDKSGLPSDRFSAERTGGSVSTLTIQRTQQEDSAVYLCASSLDSFGKETQYFGPGTRLLVL.

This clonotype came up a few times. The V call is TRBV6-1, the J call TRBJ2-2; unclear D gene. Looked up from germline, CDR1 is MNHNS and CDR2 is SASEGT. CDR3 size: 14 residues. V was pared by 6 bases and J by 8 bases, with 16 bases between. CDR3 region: CASRALIITGELFF. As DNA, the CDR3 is TGTGCCAGCAGGGCCCTCATCATCACTGGGGAGCTGTTTTTT.

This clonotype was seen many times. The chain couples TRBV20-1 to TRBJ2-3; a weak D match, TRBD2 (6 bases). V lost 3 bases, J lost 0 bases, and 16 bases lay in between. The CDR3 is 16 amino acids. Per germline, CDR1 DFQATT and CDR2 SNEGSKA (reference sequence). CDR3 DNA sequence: TGCAGTGCTAGTAGTTGGGGTAGCGGAAGCACAGATACGCAGTATTTT. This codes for CSASSWGSGSTDTQYF.